The rows below give T cell receptor beta chains drawn from one sample of a study of Graves' ophthalmopathy and Graves' hyperthyroidism. MiXCR, applied by TCRdb to the multiplex PCR reads, yields one record per CDR3 protein. In the table there are around 26,000 distinct CDR3 sequences, around 50% of which are singletons. The specimen was peripheral blood. The receptors derive from an adult woman with stable Graves' hyperthyroidism. CDR3s include the opening cysteine and the closing phenylalanine or tryptophan. A D gene is named only where the DNA matches it firmly. Clone size is shown for a subset of rows, as once, few, many or a class of expanded clone.

TRBD1 many TRBJ1-1 TRBV2 CASGIDRGFEAFF TGTGCCAGCGGAATTGACAGGGGGTTTGAAGCTTTCTTT
- - TRBJ1-1 TRBV5-1 CASSLSGTEAFF TGCGCCAGCAGCTTGTCAGGGACTGAAGCTTTCTTT
- - TRBJ1-5 TRBV19 CASTFDGNQPQHF TGTGCCAGTACTTTTGATGGGAATCAGCCCCAGCATTTT
- many TRBJ1-2 TRBV11-2 CASSFDTNYGYTF TGTGCCAGCAGCTTTGACACCAACTATGGCTACACCTTC
- once TRBJ1-2 TRBV19 CASSIGTGANYGYTF TGTGCCAGTAGTATCGGTACTGGGGCTAACTATGGCTACACCTTC
- - TRBJ1-4 TRBV12-3/TRBV12-4 CASSFRALSLGPINEKLFF TGTGCCAGCAGTTTCAGAGCCCTCTCTCTGGGACCGATCAATGAAAAACTGTTTTTT
TRBD1 medium-sized TRBJ2-7 TRBV7-9 CASSPPGTDFEQYF TGTGCCAGCAGCCCTCCCGGGACAGATTTCGAGCAGTACTTC
- few TRBJ1-1 TRBV7-6 CASSLGGVAEAFF TGTGCCAGCAGCTTAGGGGGGGTCGCTGAAGCTTTCTTT
- - TRBJ2-1 TRBV28 CASSSPSRSTDTQFF TGTGCCAGCAGTTCTCCTTCACGGTCCACAGATACGCAGTTCTTC
- medium-sized TRBJ1-1 TRBV7-9 CASSLGTEAFF TGTGCCAGCAGCTTGGGGACTGAAGCTTTCTTT
TRBD2 once TRBJ2-7 TRBV20-1 CSARTSEYEQYF TGCAGTGCGAGGACTAGCGAGTACGAGCAGTACTTC
- medium-sized TRBJ1-5 TRBV25-1 CASSEGGSQPQHF TGTGCCAGCAGTGAAGGGGGCTCTCAGCCCCAGCATTTT
TRBD2 - TRBJ2-2 TRBV19 CASRLIIRDGTGGSDELFF TGTGCCAGTAGACTCATCATTAGGGACGGGACGGGAGGGAGTGATGAGCTGTTTTTT
- - TRBJ2-5 TRBV5-6 CASSLGGRGEETQYF TGTGCCAGCAGCTTGGGGGGCAGGGGGGAAGAGACCCAGTACTTC
TRBD2 - TRBJ2-5 TRBV5-1 CASSLEQAGGSQETQYF TGCGCCAGCAGCTTGGAACAAGCGGGAGGGTCCCAAGAGACCCAGTACTTC
- many TRBJ1-5 TRBV28 CASSRLGGGSNQPQHF TGTGCCAGCAGTCGTTTGGGGGGGGGGAGCAATCAGCCCCAGCATTTT
TRBD2 - TRBJ2-1 TRBV20-1 CSAPGLAGGEQFF TGCAGCGCTCCGGGACTAGCGGGAGGCGAGCAGTTCTTC
TRBD2 many TRBJ2-1 TRBV9 CASSVTGGAGHEQFF TGTGCCAGCAGCGTGACGGGAGGGGCCGGCCATGAGCAGTTCTTC
- medium-sized TRBJ2-7 TRBV7-2 CASSLERWGWEQYF TGTGCCAGCAGCTTAGAGCGGTGGGGCTGGGAGCAGTACTTC
- many TRBJ1-2 TRBV28 CASSFLRPAASYGYTF TGTGCCAGCAGTTTCCTCCGGCCAGCGGCATCATATGGCTACACCTTC
TRBD2 - TRBJ2-1 TRBV6-2/TRBV6-3 CASGAGESTDTQFF TGTGCCAGCGGGGCGGGAGAAAGCACAGATACGCAGTTCTTC
- - TRBJ2-5 TRBV11-3 CASSLELQTQYF TGTGCCAGCAGCTTAGAGTTACAGACCCAGTACTTC
- many TRBJ2-1 TRBV5-1 CASSRQNEQFF TGCGCCAGCAGCCGACAAAATGAGCAGTTCTTC
- many TRBJ1-5 TRBV4-1 CASSPQEHRAQPQHF TGCGCCAGCAGCCCCCAGGAGCACAGGGCCCAGCCCCAGCATTTT
- - TRBJ2-1 TRBV27 CASRKGGGGGYNEQFF TGTGCCAGCAGAAAGGGGGGAGGGGGGGGTTACAATGAGCAGTTCTTC
TRBD1 medium-sized TRBJ2-2 TRBV7-8 CASSSGGTGELFF TGTGCCAGCAGCTCAGGGGGCACCGGGGAGCTGTTTTTT
TRBD1 few TRBJ2-3 TRBV24-1 CATSDPGTGGYTDTQYF TGTGCCACCAGTGATCCTGGGACAGGGGGATACACAGATACGCAGTATTTT
- - TRBJ1-6 TRBV5-1 CASSFDGASSYNSPLHF TGCGCCAGCAGCTTCGACGGTGCAAGCTCCTATAATTCACCCCTCCACTTT
TRBD2 - TRBJ2-5 TRBV20-1 CSARIRGSGSHPHWVQYF TGCAGTGCTAGAATACGAGGTAGCGGGAGCCACCCGCATTGGGTCCAGTACTTC
TRBD1 - TRBJ2-6 TRBV15 CATSKHTGGGANVLTF TGTGCCACCAGCAAGCATACAGGGGGGGGGGCCAACGTCCTGACTTTC
TRBD1 - TRBJ2-1 TRBV11-1 CASSLRPTGGGEQFF TGTGCCAGCAGCTTAAGGCCGACAGGGGGCGGTGAGCAGTTCTTC
- many TRBJ1-1 TRBV6-5 CASSYSGHWNTEAFF TGTGCCAGCAGTTACTCGGGACACTGGAACACTGAAGCTTTCTTT
TRBD2 few TRBJ2-7 TRBV6-1 CASSDGLAYSYEQYF TGTGCCAGCAGTGACGGACTAGCCTACTCCTACGAGCAGTACTTC
TRBD1 - TRBJ1-1 TRBV7-9 CASSPGQGTEAFF TGTGCCAGCAGCCCGGGACAGGGCACTGAAGCTTTCTTT
- many TRBJ2-7 TRBV6-5 CASSPNGGVGDEQYF TGTGCCAGCAGTCCAAATGGCGGGGTCGGGGACGAGCAGTACTTC
- medium-sized TRBJ2-7 TRBV5-6 CASSLGDNEQYF TGTGCCAGCAGCTTGGGAGACAACGAGCAGTACTTC
- - TRBJ2-1 TRBV5-1 CATDQYNEQFF TGTGCCACTGACCAATACAATGAGCAGTTCTTC
- - TRBJ2-1 TRBV19 CASTPGTGRQFF TGTGCCAGTACCCCAGGGACGGGACGGCAGTTCTTC
- - TRBJ1-5 TRBV19 CASSRRPAGNKNQPQHF TGTGCCAGTAGTCGACGCCCGGCTGGGAATAAGAATCAGCCCCAGCATTTT
- once TRBJ1-4 TRBV7-9 CASSPNRPGGEKLFF TGTGCCAGCAGCCCTAACAGACCCGGCGGTGAAAAACTGTTTTTT
- many TRBJ1-2 TRBV5-1 CASSSGHSDGYTF TGCGCCAGCAGCTCCGGACACAGCGATGGCTACACCTTC
- - TRBJ2-7 TRBV10-3 CAISYGTPSSYEQYF TGTGCCATCAGTTACGGGACCCCGAGCTCCTACGAGCAGTACTTC
- - TRBJ1-2 TRBV6-5 CASSYFAGASDYGCTF TGTGCCAGCAGTTACTTTGCGGGGGCGTCTGACTATGGCTGCACCTTC
- many TRBJ2-4 TRBV20-1 CSARVLIAKNIQYF TGCAGTGCTAGAGTTCTCATAGCCAAAAACATTCAGTACTTC
- many TRBJ2-1 TRBV5-8 CASSLALDSKANEQFF TGTGCCAGCAGCTTGGCCTTAGATTCCAAGGCCAATGAGCAGTTCTTC
- many TRBJ2-7 TRBV18 CASSPRTDSYEQYF TGTGCCAGCTCACCCCGGACAGATTCCTACGAGCAGTACTTC
- - TRBJ1-1 TRBV6-2/TRBV6-3 CASSQTNTEAFF TGTGCCAGCAGTCAAACCAACACTGAAGCTTTCTTT
TRBD2 - TRBJ2-7 TRBV4-1 CASSQVPSGITYEQYF TGCGCCAGCAGCCAAGTACCTAGCGGCATAACCTACGAGCAGTACTTC
- many TRBJ1-2 TRBV27 CASSARPIRKYGYTF TGTGCCAGCAGTGCAAGACCCATCAGGAAGTATGGCTACACCTTC
- - TRBJ1-1 TRBV5-5 CASSWGQAVDTEAFF TGTGCAAGCAGCTGGGGACAAGCAGTGGACACTGAAGCTTTCTTT
- once TRBJ1-4 TRBV20-1 CSARDHGETNEKLFF TGCAGTGCTAGAGATCACGGAGAAACTAATGAAAAACTGTTTTTT
TRBD2 medium-sized TRBJ2-3 TRBV7-9 CAIDGRSTDTQYF TGTGCCATCGACGGGAGGAGCACAGATACGCAGTATTTT
TRBD1 - TRBJ2-1 TRBV24-1 CATSEIPGQGAIAAEQFF TGTGCCACCAGTGAAATTCCGGGACAGGGAGCTATTGCCGCTGAGCAGTTCTTC
TRBD1 many TRBJ1-1 TRBV6-5 CASSYDRGLNTEAFF TGTGCCAGCAGTTACGATAGGGGGCTGAACACTGAAGCTTTCTTT
- - TRBJ2-6 TRBV10-3 CAIRDRITYVLTF TGTGCCATCCGCGATAGGATCACCTACGTCCTGACTTTC
- many TRBJ2-1 TRBV6-5 CASTPLGGASYNEQFF TGTGCCAGCACCCCTTTAGGTGGGGCCTCCTACAATGAGCAGTTCTTC